One and the same sample provided the 16 T cell receptor beta chains below, sequenced in a study of T cell responses to AZD1222 COVID-19 vaccine. Repertoires were generated with immunoSEQ multiplex PCR, while TCRdb's copy carries only in-frame clones and drops some. The sample shows more than 80,000 clones, approximately 91% of them seen only once. The source was peripheral blood, collected on day 0 of AZD1222 vaccination. These receptors came from an adult in good health.

This clone was observed once. V usage is TRBV9 and J usage is TRBJ2-1, with 12 nucleotides matching TRBD2. The CDR3 extends over 17 amino acids. With 0 bases clipped from V and 6 bases from J, the junction kept 7 bases outside the gene matches. Germline V CDR1 and CDR2: SGDLS, YYNGEE. CDR3 protein: CASSVGLAGVWGNEQFF. The CDR3 coding sequence is TGTGCCAGCAGCGTAGGACTAGCGGGAGTGTGGGGCAATGAGCAGTTCTTC.

V gene TRBV28 combines with J gene TRBJ1-2; perhaps TRBD1 as D (6 bases). The V and J ends lost 7 bases and 8 bases respectively, with 23 bases between them. In germline, CDR1 is MDHEN, CDR2 SYDVKM. The CDR3 is 15 amino acids. The CDR3 loop is CASNEGNRPGEGYTF. In nucleotides, the CDR3 is TGTGCCAGCAATGAGGGGAACAGGCCAGGGGAGGGCTACACCTTC.

This clone showed up just once. The V gene is TRBV30, the J gene TRBJ2-5, with a tentative D call TRBD1 (5 bases). The V and J ends lost 3 bases and 1 base respectively, with 9 bases between them. Germline lookup yields CDR1 GTSNPN and CDR2 SVGIG (reference sequence). This CDR3 is 13 amino acids long. The chain's CDR3 is CAWRVTVQETQYF. The CDR3 nucleotides read TGTGCCTGGAGGGTGACAGTCCAAGAGACCCAGTACTTC.

The chain uses TRBV24-1 and TRBJ2-1; D is possibly TRBD1 or TRBD2 (5 bases each). Trimming removed 4 bases at V and 4 bases at J, with 16 bases between. The CDR3 spans 16 residues. Germline CDR1 and CDR2: KGHDR and SFDVKD. The CDR3 loop reads CATSDPRDQLYNEQFF. DNA for the CDR3: TGTGCCACCAGTGACCCCCGGGACCAACTTTACAATGAGCAGTTCTTC.

The chain has TRBV19 and TRBJ1-5, with 9 bases aligning to TRBD1. The CDR3 sequence is 16 residues long. V was pared by 4 bases and J by 0 bases, with 4 bases of the junction left unmatched. Looked up from germline, CDR1 is LNHDA and CDR2 is SQIVND (reference sequence). The CDR3 reads CASSTGTGPSNQPQHF. CDR3 nucleotide sequence: TGTGCCAGTAGTACCGGGACAGGGCCTAGCAATCAGCCCCAGCATTTT.

V and J are TRBV4-1 and TRBJ1-1, with D perhaps matching TRBD1 (6 bases). V shed 0 bases and J shed 0 bases, with 23 bases lying between them. The CDR3 is 20 residues long. The germline V gene has CDR1 MGHRA and CDR2 YSYEKL. CDR3 nucleotides: TGCGCCAGCAGCCAAGATTTGGGCGGACAGACCCTCCTACTGAACACTGAAGCTTTCTTT. As protein: CASSQDLGGQTLLLNTEAFF.

CDR3 amino acids: CASRIGQVSNQPQHF. Here the CDR3 DNA reads TGTGCCAGCAGGATCGGACAGGTTAGCAATCAGCCCCAGCATTTT. The chain carries TRBV6-5 and TRBJ1-5; 7 bases fit TRBD1. Trimming took 6 bases from V and 0 from J; bases not matched to a gene: 5. In germline, CDR1 is MNHEY, CDR2 SVGAGI. CDR3 length equals 15 residues.

This sequence joins TRBV27 and TRBJ2-3; D is undetermined. The CDR3 loop spans 14 amino acids. Germline lookup yields CDR1 MNHEY and CDR2 SMNVEV (reference sequence). The V end lost 1 base, the J end lost 5 bases, and 10 bases lay between the germline ends. The CDR3 sequence: CASSLYKVGDTQYF. The CDR3 DNA reads TGTGCCAGCAGTTTATATAAGGTTGGAGATACGCAGTATTTT.

The chain combines TRBV19 with TRBJ2-7; D unresolved. Germline V gives CDR1 LNHDA, CDR2 SQIVND (reference sequence). The CDR3 loop spans 15 amino acids. Trimming took 5 bases from V and 0 from J, leaving 14 bases between them. CDR3 sequence: CASSWVVSSSYEQYF. CDR3 bases: TGTGCCAGTAGTTGGGTGGTCAGCAGCTCCTACGAGCAGTACTTC.

CDR3 nucleotide sequence: TGTGCCAGCAGCAAAGTTGGACTAGCGGTCTCCTACAATGAGCAGTTCTTC. Translating it yields CASSKVGLAVSYNEQFF. The J gene is TRBJ2-1, the V gene TRBV21-1; the table names TRBD2, a call not compared with the DNA. TRBV21-1 is shown as a pseudogene. The CDR3 covers 17 residues.

V usage is TRBV6-5 and J usage is TRBJ1-3; D gene ambiguous. Trimming pared 5 bases from V and 3 bases from J, leaving 8 bases between. Germline CDR1 MNHEY, CDR2 SVGAGI. The CDR3 covers 13 residues. CDR3 region: CASSIVGGNTIYF. The CDR3, as DNA: TGTGCCAGCAGTATAGTAGGTGGAAACACCATATATTTT.

This chain connects TRBV18 to TRBJ1-2; 7 bases map to TRBD1. The germline V gene encodes CDR1 KGHSH and CDR2 LQKENI. V lost 4 bases, J lost 0 bases, and 8 bases stayed unmatched. CDR3 size: 16 residues. This CDR3 reads CASSQDLGQANYGYTF. CDR3 sequence (DNA): TGTGCCAGCTCACAAGACCTCGGACAGGCTAACTATGGCTACACCTTC.

The V gene is TRBV3-1 (or the pseudogene TRBV3-2), the J gene TRBJ2-1; 8 nucleotides agree with TRBD1. The germline CDR1 and CDR2 sequences are LGHDT and YNNKEL (reference sequence). J gave up 3 bases and V 0 bases, and 4 bases lay outside the gene matches. CDR3 length equals 16 residues. The CDR3 spells CASSQDHTGGYNEQFF. CDR3 DNA sequence: TGTGCCAGCAGCCAAGATCACACAGGGGGCTACAATGAGCAGTTCTTC.

This chain links TRBV15 with TRBJ2-1; TRBD1 matches 8 bases. Germline trimming cut 9 bases from V and 8 bases from J; bases unmatched to any gene: 9. The germline CDR1 and CDR2 sequences are LNHNV and YYDKDF (reference sequence). This CDR3 region has 13 residues. The CDR3 reads CATAADRGYEQFF. The DNA for the CDR3 is TGTGCCACAGCCGCAGACAGGGGCTATGAGCAGTTCTTC.

This chain's CDR3 is CASRTAAGGGVGEQYF. CDR3 in DNA: TGTGCCAGCAGGACCGCAGCGGGAGGAGGGGTAGGGGAGCAGTACTTC. The chain combines TRBV27 with TRBJ2-7, with 9 positions matching TRBD2. Trimming took 6 bases from V and 7 from J; bases not matched to a gene: 16. In germline, CDR1 is MNHEY, CDR2 SMNVEV (reference sequence). The CDR3 runs to 16 residues.

Written as DNA, the CDR3 is TGCAGCGTAGCGGGACCCCGCACAGATACGCAGTATTTT. It is translated as CSVAGPRTDTQYF. This sequence joins TRBV29-1 and TRBJ2-3, with 7 positions matching TRBD2. The CDR3 covers 13 residues. Per the germline V gene, CDR1 is SQVTM and CDR2 is ANQGSEA. The J segment lost 1 base and the V segment lost 6 bases, leaving 4 bases of the junction unmatched.